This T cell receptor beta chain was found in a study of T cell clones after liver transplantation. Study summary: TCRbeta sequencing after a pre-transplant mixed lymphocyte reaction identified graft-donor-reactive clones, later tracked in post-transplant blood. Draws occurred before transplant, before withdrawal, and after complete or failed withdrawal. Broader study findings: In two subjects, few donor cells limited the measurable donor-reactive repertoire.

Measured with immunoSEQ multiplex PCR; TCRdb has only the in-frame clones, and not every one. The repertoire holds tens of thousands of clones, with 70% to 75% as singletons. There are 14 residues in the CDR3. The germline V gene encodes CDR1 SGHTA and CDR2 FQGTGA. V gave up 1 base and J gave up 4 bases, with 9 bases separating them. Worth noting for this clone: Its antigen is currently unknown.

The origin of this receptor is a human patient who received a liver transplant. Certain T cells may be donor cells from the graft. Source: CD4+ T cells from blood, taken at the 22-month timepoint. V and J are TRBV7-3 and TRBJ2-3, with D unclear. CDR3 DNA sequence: TGTGCCAGCAGCTTAAAGTCAGTCCCAGATACGCAGTATTTT. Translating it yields CASSLKSVPDTQYF. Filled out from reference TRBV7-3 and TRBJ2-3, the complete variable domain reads GAGVSQTPSNKVTEKGKYVELRCDPISGHTALYWYRQSLGQGPEFLIYFQGTGAADDSGLPNDRFFAVRPEGSVSTLKIQRTERGDSAVYLCASSLKSVPDTQYFGPGTRLTVL.